This is a list of T cell receptor beta chains from one sample in a study of CD8 T cells in Susac syndrome. Each CDR3 protein is one row after TCRdb ran MiXCR on the immunoSEQ multiplex PCR reads. The table lists under 150,000 distinct CDR3 sequences, about 93% of them singletons. The sample consisted of CD8+ T cells from PBMCs. These receptors all come from a human donor in good health. CDR3s include the opening cysteine and the closing phenylalanine or tryptophan. The D gene is left open where the match is weak. Size is omitted from some rows. Given values are once, few, many or a class for expanded clones.

DNA	CDR3	V	J	size	D
TGTGCCAGCAGTTTGTGGGCTTCCGATGGCTACACCTTC	CASSLWASDGYTF	TRBV12-3/TRBV12-4	TRBJ1-2	NA	NA
TGCAGCGTCGCGGACGGAATAAACACTGAAGCTTTCTTT	CSVADGINTEAFF	TRBV29-1	TRBJ1-1	NA	NA
TGCGCCAGCAGCTATAGGGACAATGAGCAGTTCTTC	CASSYRDNEQFF	TRBV5-1	TRBJ2-1	NA	NA
TGTGCCAGTAGTCCAGCGGGCAGGGACTACGAGCAGTACTTC	CASSPAGRDYEQYF	TRBV19	TRBJ2-7	NA	NA
TGTGCCAGCAGCCAACTCACAGGGGTTGGCTACGAGCAGTACTTC	CASSQLTGVGYEQYF	TRBV4-2	TRBJ2-7	NA	TRBD1
TGTGCCAGCATTCGGACTAGCGGCACAGATACGCAGTATTTT	CASIRTSGTDTQYF	TRBV12-3/TRBV12-4	TRBJ2-3	NA	TRBD2
TGTGCTAGTGGTGGGGGCTTAGCGGGCCCTAGCTCCTACAATGAGCAGTTCTTC	CASGGGLAGPSSYNEQFF	TRBV12-5	TRBJ2-1	NA	NA
TGTGCCAGCAGCCCAGGGACTAGCTGGACAGATACGCAGTATTTT	CASSPGTSWTDTQYF	TRBV11-3	TRBJ2-3	once	TRBD2
TGCGCCAGCAGCTTGACTAGCGGGTCAAGGAATGAGCAGTTCTTC	CASSLTSGSRNEQFF	TRBV4-1	TRBJ2-1	NA	TRBD2
TGTGCCAGCAGTCCTACGGGACTAGCGGGGGCGGGCGAGCAGTACTTC	CASSPTGLAGAGEQYF	TRBV28	TRBJ2-7	NA	TRBD2
TGTGCCAGCAGCCGCATCCGGGGGTCCGTACAAGAGACCCAGTACTTC	CASSRIRGSVQETQYF	TRBV13	TRBJ2-5	NA	NA
TGTGCCAGCAGTTACTATGCGGAGAGCTCCTACAATGAGCAGTTCTTC	CASSYYAESSYNEQFF	TRBV6-5	TRBJ2-1	NA	NA
TGTGCCAGCTCCCGTGGACTACAGGAGACCGGGGAGCTGTTTTTT	CASSRGLQETGELFF	TRBV18	TRBJ2-2	NA	NA
TGTGCCTGTACGGGGTATGGCTACACCTTC	CACTGYGYTF	TRBV30	TRBJ1-2	NA	NA
TGCAGCGTTGTTGCGGGGGGCTTAACCGGGGAGCTGTTTTTT	CSVVAGGLTGELFF	TRBV29-1	TRBJ2-2	NA	TRBD2
TGTGCCAGCTCTGCTGGACTCTATGGCTACACCTTC	CASSAGLYGYTF	TRBV27	TRBJ1-2	NA	NA
TGTGCCAGCAGCTTAGTGGGCCTAACGAGCTCCTACGAGCAGTACTTC	CASSLVGLTSSYEQYF	TRBV7-2	TRBJ2-7	NA	NA
TGTGCCAGCAGTTCCGATGTGTACGAGCAGTACTTC	CASSSDVYEQYF	TRBV6-5	TRBJ2-7	NA	NA
TGTGCCAGCAGAACCGGGACAGGGGTGGAGACCCAGTACTTC	CASRTGTGVETQYF	TRBV12-3/TRBV12-4	TRBJ2-5	NA	TRBD1
TGTGCCAGCAGTTACCAGATCTTCTACACTGAAGCTTTCTTT	CASSYQIFYTEAFF	TRBV6-2/TRBV6-3	TRBJ1-1	NA	NA
TGTGCCAGCGGGACAGGGGCATACGAGCAGTACTTC	CASGTGAYEQYF	TRBV6-5	TRBJ2-7	NA	TRBD1
TGTGCCAGCAGCCCCATCGGACAGGGGGCTGCCAGCACCGGGGAGCTGTTTTTT	CASSPIGQGAASTGELFF	TRBV6-1	TRBJ2-2	once	TRBD1
TGTGCCAGCAGCCAACCAGGGTACCACGAGCAGTACTTC	CASSQPGYHEQYF	TRBV14	TRBJ2-7	once	NA
TGTGCCACACCAACCGGGGACAGTGGAAACACCATATATTTT	CATPTGDSGNTIYF	TRBV30	TRBJ1-3	NA	TRBD1
TGTGCCAGCAGCGGTTTGACAACAGACAAAAACATTCAGTACTTC	CASSGLTTDKNIQYF	TRBV5-6	TRBJ2-4	NA	NA
TGTGCCAGCAGGCTCACGGCCACAGACAATGAGCAGTTCTTC	CASRLTATDNEQFF	TRBV28	TRBJ2-1	NA	NA
TGTGCCAGCAGTGATGGGCGATACAATGAGCAGTTCTTC	CASSDGRYNEQFF	TRBV2	TRBJ2-1	NA	NA
TGTGCCTGGAGTGTAGGGGCGCACGAGCAGTACTTC	CAWSVGAHEQYF	TRBV30	TRBJ2-7	NA	NA
TGTGCCAGCAGCCTATCACGCGCCCACGAGCAGTACTTC	CASSLSRAHEQYF	TRBV6-5	TRBJ2-7	NA	NA
TGTGCCAGCAGCCGGGGGGCGGGAGTGAAGGAGACCCAGTACTTC	CASSRGAGVKETQYF	TRBV7-7	TRBJ2-5	NA	NA
TGTGCCAGCAGTGACTCGACGGGGAGTGAAGCTTTCTTT	CASSDSTGSEAFF	TRBV6-5	TRBJ1-1	NA	NA
TGTGCCAGCATAGGGGACCCCGCCGAGCAGTACTTC	CASIGDPAEQYF	TRBV25-1	TRBJ2-7	NA	NA
TGTGCCAGCAGTTTGACAGGTTGGAACTATGGCTACACCTTC	CASSLTGWNYGYTF	TRBV27	TRBJ1-2	NA	NA
TGCAGTGCGCTCGACAGGCGTTACAATGAGCAGTTCTTC	CSALDRRYNEQFF	TRBV20-1	TRBJ2-1	NA	NA
TGTGCCAGCAGCCGTCAGACAGTACCCACAGATACGCAGTATTTT	CASSRQTVPTDTQYF	TRBV7-9	TRBJ2-3	NA	NA
TGCAGTGCTAGTGCTAGCGGGAGGCATAGCACAGATACGCAGTATTTT	CSASASGRHSTDTQYF	TRBV20-1	TRBJ2-3	NA	TRBD2
TGTGCCAGTAGTACCTTTGGCAATGAGCAGTTCTTC	CASSTFGNEQFF	TRBV19	TRBJ2-1	NA	NA
TGTGCCAGCAGCTTGCCCCGGACGGACGAAGAGACCCAGTACTTC	CASSLPRTDEETQYF	TRBV5-4	TRBJ2-5	NA	NA
TGTGCCAGCAGCCGCGGGACTAGCGGGAGCGCAACAGATACGCAGTATTTT	CASSRGTSGSATDTQYF	TRBV3-1	TRBJ2-3	NA	TRBD2
TGCGCCAGCAGCCGGGGAGCGGTCGGGGGATACGAGCAGTACTTC	CASSRGAVGGYEQYF	TRBV4-1	TRBJ2-7	once	NA
TGCAGTGCTAAAGGATGGGCTAGCGGACGCACAGATACGCAGTATTTT	CSAKGWASGRTDTQYF	TRBV20-1	TRBJ2-3	NA	TRBD2
TGTGCCAGCAGTTTCCGGCTAGCGGTCTACGAGCAGTACTTC	CASSFRLAVYEQYF	TRBV28	TRBJ2-7	NA	TRBD2
TGTGCCAGCAGCCCCCACAGGGGGCGATCCTACGAGCAGTACTTC	CASSPHRGRSYEQYF	TRBV9	TRBJ2-7	NA	TRBD1
TGTGCCAGCAGTTTAATGCGCCACTCCTACGAGCAGTACTTC	CASSLMRHSYEQYF	TRBV27	TRBJ2-7	NA	NA
TGTGCCAGCAGTTTTGCGCCAACATCCTACGAGCAGTACTTC	CASSFAPTSYEQYF	TRBV28	TRBJ2-7	NA	NA
TGTGCCAGCAGAGGGGTGGGCTACGAGCAGTACTTC	CASRGVGYEQYF	TRBV25-1	TRBJ2-7	NA	NA
TGTGCCAGCAGCTCCACCCCCGGGACAGACCACACAGATACGCAGTATTTT	CASSSTPGTDHTDTQYF	TRBV7-2	TRBJ2-3	NA	TRBD1